This TCR beta chain was found in a study of T cell repertoires in cytomegalovirus infection. Study as a whole: Evidence of both CMV infection and a matching HLA type came from public TCR beta signatures.

In the case of this clonotype: What it binds is not known.

The V and J ends lost 5 bases and 2 bases, in that order; junction bases with no gene match: 4. The CDR3 sequence is 15 residues long. CDR1 SGHTA and CDR2 FQGNSA come from the germline V gene. Study-wide findings and caveats: There were carriers of CMV plus the relevant HLA, and cumulative public TCR beta family frequency identified them. Dominating the ex vivo response were HLA-C-restricted CMV-specific TCR beta clonotypes.

TCRdb fed the reads into MiXCR, producing one record per CDR3 protein. The data contain a few hundred thousand distinct CDR3 sequences, more than 20% of them seen just once; the ten biggest clones take up over 10%. The clonotype originates from a human donor in good health (CMV status not recorded). Some clones in this sample may be carry-over from other donors' samples. Sequencing used PBMCs. The J gene is TRBJ2-3, the V gene TRBV7-2; 10 positions match TRBD2. The CDR3: CASSGAGGFTDTQYF. In nucleotides, the CDR3 is TGTGCCAGCAGCGGAGCGGGAGGGTTCACAGATACGCAGTATTTT.